The rows below give T cell receptor beta chains drawn from one sample of a study of shared T cell receptors in the human thymus. Here immunoSEQ multiplex PCR was the method, and the copy in TCRdb shows in-frame clones only, minus some. The sample yields under 850,000 clones, 70% to 90% seen once. This sample was also put to use in a study of human thymus T cells.

Sequencing was carried out using thymocytes. All receptors come from a boy younger than two with a congenital heart defect. Both conserved end residues are part of each CDR3.

CDR3 protein,V gene,J gene
CASSQVSSGSYNEQFF,TRBV4-1,TRBJ2-1
CASSALTGYSGANVLTF,TRBV9,TRBJ2-6
CASSPRGLAGTYEQYF,TRBV11-2,TRBJ2-7
CASRLFARGHEKLFF,TRBV4-3,TRBJ1-4
CASSGGTVEAFF,TRBV5-6,TRBJ1-1
CASSLAGGRTLSYEQYF,TRBV5-8,TRBJ2-7
CASSAQRQGAREQFF,TRBV25-1,TRBJ2-1
CASTPRQRNYEQCF,TRBV25-1,TRBJ2-7
CASSFGTSGSNEQFF,TRBV11-3,TRBJ2-1
CASSFFAYEQYF,TRBV28,TRBJ2-7
CASSLEGPGLSNTEAFF,TRBV7-6,TRBJ1-1
CASSHIGEGNTIYF,TRBV23-1,TRBJ1-3
CASSGTRGRRGYTF,TRBV6-5,TRBJ1-2
CASSHLIPQGSRDNQPQHF,TRBV4-1,TRBJ1-5
CATSYGVLGNQPQHF,TRBV15,TRBJ1-5
CASSDAHDEQYF,TRBV6-5,TRBJ2-7
CATSPGREGQYF,TRBV15,TRBJ2-7
CASSIQPPTTGKRRAFF,TRBV19,TRBJ1-1
CASQIAGGHEQYF,TRBV6-5,TRBJ2-7
CASSLPINDNTEAFF,TRBV11-3,TRBJ1-1
CASSRRGGGNQPQHF,TRBV28,TRBJ1-5
CASSCTEGGPPDTQYF,TRBV7-6,TRBJ2-3
CASSGWPATGEQFF,TRBV25-1,TRBJ2-1
CASSLGTPTDTQYF,TRBV5-1,TRBJ2-3
CASSVNRGLAGEHLNEQFF,TRBV9,TRBJ2-1
CASSLRVRGLAGGPSDEQFF,TRBV7-3,TRBJ2-1
CASSFGYGYTF,TRBV5-1,TRBJ1-2
CASSQAESGGSTDTQYF,TRBV14,TRBJ2-3
CASSQDGTSGSRSRSTDTQYF,TRBV4-1,TRBJ2-3
CASSQDWSGRTPGTGELFF,TRBV4-3,TRBJ2-2
CASSLGPLAGGLPSEYEQYF,TRBV27,TRBJ2-7
CASSQDSGRVSYEQYF,TRBV4-3,TRBJ2-7
CASSQEGQGIYGYTF,TRBV14,TRBJ1-2
CSVIILAGAPNNEQFF,TRBV29-1,TRBJ2-1
CASSSPQALNEKLFF,TRBV7-9,TRBJ1-4
CASSFGGAGTNTEAFF,TRBV7-9,TRBJ1-1
CASSPGGSSLDNEQFF,TRBV11-1,TRBJ2-1
CDSSRASGRSYNEQFF,TRBV4-3,TRBJ2-1
CASSQGGQGVTDTQYF,TRBV14,TRBJ2-3